This TCR beta chain emerged from a study of blood T cell repertoires in COVID-19. Turning to the study itself: There were acute and convalescent COVID-19 samples, and they came from the United States, Italy and Spain. From T cells, B-cell-depleted T cells, or PBMCs came the material, which was cDNA or gDNA.

Methods used by the authors: Amplified reference gene primers provided the basis for estimating nucleated cell counts. TCRdb's copy holds only in-frame clones and misses some; the assay was immunoSEQ multiplex PCR. From that table come the V and J calls and clone size; the DNA was used to work out D and trimming. The sample contains 68,000 or so clones, about 80% of which appear only once. The sample was peripheral blood. This clonotype originated in a human donor in a cohort sampled during active COVID-19.

CDR3 sequence: CASSISQGAGNQPQHF. Here the CDR3 DNA reads TGTGCCAGTAGTATTTCCCAGGGGGCCGGGAATCAGCCCCAGCATTTT. The chain links TRBV19 to TRBJ1-5; TRBD1 aligns across 8 bases. This CDR3 is 16 amino acids long. The germline V gene encodes CDR1 LNHDA and CDR2 SQIVND (reference sequence). The V and J ends lost 3 bases and 4 bases, in that order; junction bases with no gene match: 8. The full variable domain, its missing parts supplied by reference TRBV19 and TRBJ1-5, is DGGITQSPKYLFRKEGQNVTLSCEQNLNHDAMYWYRQDPGQGLRLIYYSQIVNDFQKGDIAEGYSVSREKKESFPLTVTSAQKNPTAFYLCASSISQGAGNQPQHFGDGTRLSIL.